This T cell receptor beta chain emerged from a study of Graves' ophthalmopathy and Graves' hyperthyroidism (dated by TCRdb to 2016 to 2019). Notes on the research overall: Peripheral blood was collected at initial diagnosis, prior to any treatment. The study used signatures of the TCR beta repertoire to tell Graves' ophthalmopathy apart from Graves' hyperthyroidism and to predict which patients would progress to ophthalmopathy. In total, some 140 blood samples were TCR-sequenced: around 42 ophthalmopathy, under 85 hyperthyroidism and about 17 hyperthyroidism-to-ophthalmopathy patients. To explore V-J signatures distinguishing ophthalmopathy from hyperthyroidism, a discovery set of approximately 100 patients (fewer than 45 ophthalmopathy, some 55 stable hyperthyroidism) was enrolled. An independent validation cohort comprised some 18 hyperthyroidism patients and 15 to 17 patients who later progressed from hyperthyroidism to ophthalmopathy. In roughly six hyperthyroidism patients, the T-cell repertoires found in thyroid tissue were compared with those found in blood. Following sample collection, hyperthyroidism patients were given methimazole at a starting dose of 30 mg daily, and ophthalmopathy patients were given high-dose intravenous methylprednisolone. The roughly 100 discovery patients were randomly divided into training and test sets at a 7:3 ratio.

Unmatched junction bases come to 6, with V trimmed by 3 bases and J by 6 bases. The CDR3 spans 14 residues, from the cysteine through the phenylalanine. The read is trimmed to its CDR3 DNA, 42 bases read in frame from base 1. The germline V gene (reference sequence) supplies CDR1 SGHAT and CDR2 FQDESV. Broad study findings and their caveats: Sample size was not statistically predetermined, and group allocation was not concealed from the investigators. The 13-signature model separated ophthalmopathy from stable hyperthyroidism with around 90% sensitivity and 81% to 82% specificity in cross-validation, and 80%/75% in the test set. Most expanded thyroid clonotypes with a frequency above 0.001 also appeared in blood, which suggests that blood repertoires may reflect the immune response in the thyroid. In validation, the model predicted ophthalmopathy progression with 55% to 71% sensitivity and roughly 72% specificity; some 13 predicted patients were CT-confirmed with GO in a median of approximately 6.2 months.

Patients with ophthalmopathy had moderately to severely active disease, with a Clinical Activity Score of 3 or more, a NOSPECS grade of 4 or more, and a disease duration of less than 3 months. Patients with other autoimmune diseases, uncontrolled infections, pregnancy or lactation were excluded. Clinical symptoms, serum thyroxine, TRAb, thyroid ultrasound and orbital computed tomography formed the basis of the diagnosis. Using Ficoll-Paque density gradient centrifugation, PBMCs were isolated from less than 11 ml of fresh peripheral blood. Total RNA was extracted with Trizol reagent and quality-checked on an Agilent 2100 Bioanalyzer. For repertoire sequencing, the TCR beta CDR3 regions were amplified from RNA transcripts. A first-round RT-PCR used HTBI primers with the Qiagen OneStep RT-PCR kit, followed by a second-round multiplex PCR, size selection and purification. Libraries were sequenced on an Illumina HiSeq2000 using paired-end 100 bp reads. In the paper's pipeline: SOAPnuke was used to process the reads, removing any read that contained adapters or uncalled bases, had a mean Phred below 15, or lacked an exact match to the constant primer or identifier. COPE v1.2.5 was used to merge the high-quality paired reads. Each unique nucleotide sequence was treated as a clonotype, and MiTCR v1.1 was used to align the clonotypes to the IMGT TRB V, D and J references. The analysis was limited to V-J combinations with a frequency above 0.0001, which together covered over 99% of the repertoires. For each V-J combination, a TCR clonal expansion and chaos score was defined as F50 clonal expansion divided by the chaos observed in the TCRdist matrix. Welch's t-statistics and random forest were used to narrow the features down to around 12 V-J combinations, which were then fed into a naive Bayes classifier. Thyroid-blood repertoire similarity was quantified with the Morisita-Horn index. Through fastp at Q25 and MiXCR, TCRdb rebuilt clones from the public reads, retaining in-frame beta chains. For every CDR3 protein sequence, its rows merge into one entry that carries the most common genes and DNA. TCRdb, rather than the study authors, made the V and J calls. Here the sample has 150,000 or so distinct CDR3 sequences; roughly two fifths occur a single time. Of the sample, roughly 6% falls within the top ten clones.

This clonotype is a singleton in its sample. The target of this receptor is not known. Per-nucleotide qualities are absent, and no much larger clonotype sits a single base away. One read amounts to weak evidence. The rearranged chain carries TRBV11-1 and TRBJ2-7; TRBD2 lines up with 9 middle nucleotides. This clonotype was sampled from a woman aged 40 to 49 with Graves' ophthalmopathy. Donor details come from another sample of the same person, matched by shared clones. Sequenced sample: peripheral blood. The CDR3 loop reads CASSFESGRLEQYF. The bases read TGTGCCAGCAGCTTCGAAAGCGGGAGGCTCGAGCAGTACTTC.